Given below is one T cell receptor (beta chain) in context. The antigen is undetermined. Unexposed donor CD4+ T cells date from about 2011-2018, before the COVID-19 pandemic. After ten to eleven days of culture, CD4+ T cells were isolated. As cell numbers allowed, unexposed-donor CD4+ T cells faced SARS-CoV-2 S/N and four cold-coronavirus spikes. Here immunoSEQ multiplex PCR was the method, and the copy in TCRdb shows in-frame clones only, minus some. The sample lists 21,000 or so clones, about 80% occurring once. The data were taken from a study of CD4 T cells in relation to SARS-CoV-2 and coronaviruses. The CDR3 length is 14 residues. Germline CDR1 MGHRA, CDR2 YSYEKL. V lost 1 base and J 3 bases, leaving 9 bases between the germline ends. General study findings and limits: Samples before the pandemic and after infection were not matched within any donor.

The gene calls are TRBV4-1 and TRBJ1-1; no reliable D call. The sequencing sample was made of CD4+ T cells from PBMCs, cultured in vitro. The sequence was obtained from a human donor in good health. The CDR3 nucleotides read TGCGCCAGCAGCCAAGGGACGTTCGACACTGAAGCTTTCTTT. Translated: CASSQGTFDTEAFF.